The T cell receptor beta chain under discussion was sequenced for a study of human T cells and chemical hapten exposure. Whole-study context: Largely, small differences in pooled library volume made per-sample TCR yields vary.

The V end was cut by 5 bases, the J end by 0 bases, with 13 bases between. This CDR3 has 15 amino acids. In germline, CDR1 is MNHEY, CDR2 SVGAGI. This clonotype was observed many times. Its antigen is not known. Whole-study findings and limits: The study found expanded TCRs formed significantly more large CDR3 similarity clusters than controls.

Each CDR3 protein gets one entry after TCRdb re-called the RACE reads with MiXCR. This table holds around 70,000 distinct CDR3 sequences, around 10% found once. The time point denotes: patch test 3, about 24 weeks after DPC sensitization. Treatment given: therapeutic diphenylcyclopropenone sensitization with weekly scalp DPC. Blood collection happened ahead of applying each patch test. The sequence was collected from a woman in her fifties or sixties with alopecia areata. Some clones in this sample may be carry-over from other donors' samples. The source was whole blood, collected in connection with sensitization to the hapten diphenylcyclopropenone (DPC). This chain links TRBV6-5 with TRBJ1-1, with D possibly matching TRBD1 (5 bases). CDR3: CASSPTGGLNTEAFF. As DNA, the CDR3 is TGTGCCAGCAGTCCGACGGGGGGACTGAACACTGAAGCTTTCTTT.